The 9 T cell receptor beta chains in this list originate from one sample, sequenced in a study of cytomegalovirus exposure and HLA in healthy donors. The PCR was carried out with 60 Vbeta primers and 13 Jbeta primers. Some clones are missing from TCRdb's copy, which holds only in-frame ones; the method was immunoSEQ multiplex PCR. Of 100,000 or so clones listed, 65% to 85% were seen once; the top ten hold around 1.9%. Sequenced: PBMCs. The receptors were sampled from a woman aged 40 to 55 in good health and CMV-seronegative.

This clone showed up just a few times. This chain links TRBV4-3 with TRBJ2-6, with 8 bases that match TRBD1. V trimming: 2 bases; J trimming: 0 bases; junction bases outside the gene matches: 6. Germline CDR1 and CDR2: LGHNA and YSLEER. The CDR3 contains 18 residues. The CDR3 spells CASSQQDRANSGANVLTF. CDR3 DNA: TGCGCCAGCAGCCAACAGGACAGGGCGAACTCTGGGGCCAACGTCCTGACTTTC.

CDR3 protein: CASSANPGQVSEQYF. CDR3 sequence (DNA): TGTGCCAGCAGCGCTAACCCGGGACAGGTTTCCGAGCAGTACTTC. This chain uses TRBV2 with TRBJ2-5, with 8 positions matching TRBD1. The J call may be in error: the DNA end matches TRBJ2-7 better. The germline gives CDR1 SNHLY, CDR2 FYNNEI. The CDR3 runs 15 residues.

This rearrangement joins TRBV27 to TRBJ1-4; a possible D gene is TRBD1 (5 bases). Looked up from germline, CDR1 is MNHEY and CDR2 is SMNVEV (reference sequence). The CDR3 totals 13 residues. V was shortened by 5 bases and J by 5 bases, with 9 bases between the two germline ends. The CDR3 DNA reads TGTGCCAGCAGTCCCCGGGGGAATGAAAAACTGTTTTTT. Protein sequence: CASSPRGNEKLFF.

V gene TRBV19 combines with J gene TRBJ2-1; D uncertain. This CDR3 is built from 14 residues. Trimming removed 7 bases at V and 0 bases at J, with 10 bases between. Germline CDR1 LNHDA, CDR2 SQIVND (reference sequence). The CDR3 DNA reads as TGTGCCAGTACTATGACATTCTCCTACAATGAGCAGTTCTTC. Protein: CASTMTFSYNEQFF.

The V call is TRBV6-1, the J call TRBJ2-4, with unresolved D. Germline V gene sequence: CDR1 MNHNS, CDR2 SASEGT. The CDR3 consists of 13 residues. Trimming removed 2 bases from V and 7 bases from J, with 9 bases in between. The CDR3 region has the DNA TGTGCCAGCAGTGAAACAGTTTTGAACATTCAGTACTTC. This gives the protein CASSETVLNIQYF.

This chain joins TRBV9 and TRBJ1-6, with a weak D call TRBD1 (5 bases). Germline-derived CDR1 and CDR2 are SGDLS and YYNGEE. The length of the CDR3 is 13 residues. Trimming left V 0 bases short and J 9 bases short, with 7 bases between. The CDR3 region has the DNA TGTGCCAGCAGCGTAGGCGGGGGTTCACCCCTCCACTTT. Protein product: CASSVGGGSPLHF. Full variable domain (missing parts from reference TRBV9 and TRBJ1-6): DSGVTQTPKHLITATGQRVTLRCSPRSGDLSVYWYQQSLDQGLQFLIQYYNGEERAKGNILERFSAQQFPDLHSELNLSSLELGDSALYFCASSVGGGSPLHFGNGTRLTVT.

This CDR3 is CASRQSRESYEQYF. CDR3 nucleotides: TGTGCCAGCAGGCAGAGCAGGGAATCCTACGAGCAGTACTTC. This rearrangement joins TRBV5-6 to TRBJ2-7; possibly TRBD1 for D (5 bases). The CDR3 loop spans 14 amino acids. Between the trimmed V and J ends, which lost 5 bases and 1 base, there was a span of 13 bases. Germline CDR1 reads SGHDT; CDR2 reads YYEEEE. The full variable domain, its missing parts supplied by reference TRBV5-6 and TRBJ2-7, is DAGVTQSPTHLIKTRGQQVTLRCSPKSGHDTVSWYQQALGQGPQFIFQYYEEEERQRGNFPDRFSGHQFPNYSSELNVNALLLGDSALYLCASRQSRESYEQYFGPGTRLTVT.

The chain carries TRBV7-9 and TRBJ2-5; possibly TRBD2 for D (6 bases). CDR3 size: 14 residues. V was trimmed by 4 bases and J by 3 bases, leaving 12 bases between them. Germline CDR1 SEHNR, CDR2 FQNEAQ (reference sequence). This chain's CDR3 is CASSSAGSEETQYF. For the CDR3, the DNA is TGTGCCAGCAGCTCTGCGGGGTCGGAAGAGACCCAGTACTTC.

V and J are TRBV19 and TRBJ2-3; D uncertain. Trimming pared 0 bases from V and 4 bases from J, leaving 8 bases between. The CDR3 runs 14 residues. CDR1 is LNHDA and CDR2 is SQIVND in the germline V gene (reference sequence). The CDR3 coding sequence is TGTGCCAGTAGTATAGAGGGCAGCCCAGATACGCAGTATTTT. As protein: CASSIEGSPDTQYF.